The clone carrying this T cell receptor (beta chain) has more than one count but fewer than ten. The CDR3 has 12 residues. Trimming removed 6 bases at V and 2 bases at J, with 11 bases between. The germline gives CDR1 DFQATT, CDR2 SNEGSKA (reference sequence). These data come from a study of T cells in Graves' hyperthyroidism and ophthalmopathy. Amplification of TCR beta CDR3 regions used RNA as the template. The TCR CDR3 was amplified in a first-round RT-PCR using the HTBI primer set. From the multiplex PCR reads, TCRdb called clonotypes with MiXCR, one entry per CDR3 protein. The sample contains some 500,000 distinct CDR3 sequences, about 16% of which appear only once.

This receptor was obtained from a woman under 40 with Graves' ophthalmopathy. V usage is TRBV20-1 and J usage is TRBJ2-7; D may be TRBD1 (5 bases). The material sequenced was blood. The CDR3 is CSAEPTAYEQYF. The CDR3 DNA reads TGCAGTGCCGAGCCGACAGCCTACGAGCAGTACTTC.